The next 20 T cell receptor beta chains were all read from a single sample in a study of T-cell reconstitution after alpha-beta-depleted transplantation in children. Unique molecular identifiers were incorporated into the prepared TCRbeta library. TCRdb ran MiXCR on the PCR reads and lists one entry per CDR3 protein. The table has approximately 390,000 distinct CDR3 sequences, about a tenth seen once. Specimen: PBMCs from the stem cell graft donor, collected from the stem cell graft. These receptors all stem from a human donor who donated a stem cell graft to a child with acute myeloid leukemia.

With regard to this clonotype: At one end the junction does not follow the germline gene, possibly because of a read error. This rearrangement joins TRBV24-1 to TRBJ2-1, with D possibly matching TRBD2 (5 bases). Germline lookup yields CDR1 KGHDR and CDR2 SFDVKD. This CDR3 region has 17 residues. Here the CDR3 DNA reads TGTGTCACCAGTGATTCCCCCAGAGGAGGAGGCTACAATGAGCAGTTCTTC. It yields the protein CVTSDSPRGGGYNEQFF.

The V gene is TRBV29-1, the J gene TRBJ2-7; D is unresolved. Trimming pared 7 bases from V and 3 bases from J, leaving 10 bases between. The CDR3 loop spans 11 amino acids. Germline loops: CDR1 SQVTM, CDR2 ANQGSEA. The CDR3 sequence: CSAKDGYEQYF. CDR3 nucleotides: TGCAGCGCTAAGGACGGCTACGAGCAGTACTTC.

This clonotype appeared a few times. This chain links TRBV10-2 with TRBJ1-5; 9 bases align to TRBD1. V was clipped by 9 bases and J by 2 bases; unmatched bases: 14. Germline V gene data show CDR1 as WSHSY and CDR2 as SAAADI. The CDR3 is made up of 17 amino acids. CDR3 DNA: TGCGCCAGTGGCGGGGTGGACAGGGGACGAGGCAATCAGCCCCAGCATTTT. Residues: CASGGVDRGRGNQPQHF.

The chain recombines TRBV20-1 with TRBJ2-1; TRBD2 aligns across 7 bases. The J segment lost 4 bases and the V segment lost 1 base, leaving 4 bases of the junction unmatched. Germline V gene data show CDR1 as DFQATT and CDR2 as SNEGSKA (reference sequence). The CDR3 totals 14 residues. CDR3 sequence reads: CSARGDYRYNEQFF. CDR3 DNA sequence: TGCAGTGCTAGAGGGGACTATCGGTACAATGAGCAGTTCTTC.

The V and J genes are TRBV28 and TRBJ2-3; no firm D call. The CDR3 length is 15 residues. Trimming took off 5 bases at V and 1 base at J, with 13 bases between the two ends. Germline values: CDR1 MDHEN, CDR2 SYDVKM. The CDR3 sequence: CASSTTNLGTDTQYF. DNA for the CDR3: TGTGCCAGCAGTACAACAAACCTAGGCACAGATACGCAGTATTTT.

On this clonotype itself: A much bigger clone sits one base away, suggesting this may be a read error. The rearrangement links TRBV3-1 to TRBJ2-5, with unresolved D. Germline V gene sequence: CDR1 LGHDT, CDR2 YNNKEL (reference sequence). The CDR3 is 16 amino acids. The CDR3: CATSQDTATVGETQYF. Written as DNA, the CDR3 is TGTGCCACCAGCCAAGATACGGCTACGGTGGGAGAGACCCAGTACTTC.

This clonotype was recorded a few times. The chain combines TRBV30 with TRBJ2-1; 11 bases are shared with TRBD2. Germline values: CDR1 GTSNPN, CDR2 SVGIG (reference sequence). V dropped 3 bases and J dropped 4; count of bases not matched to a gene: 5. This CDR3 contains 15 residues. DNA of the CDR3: TGTGCCTGGAGGACTAGCGGGGAGCGTTACAATGAGCAGTTCTTC. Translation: CAWRTSGERYNEQFF.

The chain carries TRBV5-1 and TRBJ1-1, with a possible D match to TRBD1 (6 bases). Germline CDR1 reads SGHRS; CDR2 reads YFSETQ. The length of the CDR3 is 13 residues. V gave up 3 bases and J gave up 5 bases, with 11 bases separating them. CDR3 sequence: CASSSNTGTEAFF. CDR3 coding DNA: TGCGCCAGCAGCTCGAATACAGGGACTGAAGCTTTCTTT. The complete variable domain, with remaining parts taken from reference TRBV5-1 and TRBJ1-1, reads KAGVTQTPRYLIKTRGQQVTLSCSPISGHRSVSWYQQTPGQGLQFLFEYFSETQRNKGNFPGRFSGRQFSNSRSEMNVSTLELGDSALYLCASSSNTGTEAFFGQGTRLTVV.

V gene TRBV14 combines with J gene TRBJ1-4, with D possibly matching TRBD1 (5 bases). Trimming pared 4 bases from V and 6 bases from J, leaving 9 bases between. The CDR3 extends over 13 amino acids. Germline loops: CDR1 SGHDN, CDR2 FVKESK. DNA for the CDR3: TGTGCCAGCAGCCCCGGGGGGGATGAAAAACTGTTTTTT. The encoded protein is CASSPGGDEKLFF.

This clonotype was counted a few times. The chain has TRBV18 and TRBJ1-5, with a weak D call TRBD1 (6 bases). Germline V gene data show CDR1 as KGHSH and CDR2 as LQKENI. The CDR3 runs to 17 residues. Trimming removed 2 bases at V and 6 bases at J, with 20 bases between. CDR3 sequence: CASSPATGDTVSQPQHF. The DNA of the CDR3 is TGTGCCAGCTCACCAGCGACAGGTGATACAGTCAGTCAGCCCCAGCATTTT.

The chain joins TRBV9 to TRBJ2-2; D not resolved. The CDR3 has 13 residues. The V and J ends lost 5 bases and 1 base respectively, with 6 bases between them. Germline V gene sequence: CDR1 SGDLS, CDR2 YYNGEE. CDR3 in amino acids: CASSEKNTGELFF. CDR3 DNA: TGTGCCAGCAGTGAGAAGAACACCGGGGAGCTGTTTTTT.

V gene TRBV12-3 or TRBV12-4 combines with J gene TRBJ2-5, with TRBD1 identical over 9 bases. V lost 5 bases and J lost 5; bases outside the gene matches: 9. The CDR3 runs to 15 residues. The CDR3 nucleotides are TGTGCCAGCAGTGTCGGACAGGGGAATACGGAGACCCAGTACTTC. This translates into CASSVGQGNTETQYF.

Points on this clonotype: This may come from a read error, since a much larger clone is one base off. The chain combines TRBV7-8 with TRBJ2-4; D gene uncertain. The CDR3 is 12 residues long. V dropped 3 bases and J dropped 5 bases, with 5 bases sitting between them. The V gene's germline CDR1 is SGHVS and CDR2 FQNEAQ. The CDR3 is CASSFDENIQYF. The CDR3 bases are TGTGCCAGCAGCTTCGACGAAAACATTCAGTACTTC.

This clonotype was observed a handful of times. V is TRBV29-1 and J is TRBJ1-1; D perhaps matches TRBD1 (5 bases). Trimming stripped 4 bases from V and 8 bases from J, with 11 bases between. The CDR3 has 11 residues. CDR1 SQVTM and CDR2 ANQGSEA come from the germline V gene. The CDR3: CSVVFGAEAFF. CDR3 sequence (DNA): TGCAGCGTTGTTTTTGGGGCCGAAGCTTTCTTT.

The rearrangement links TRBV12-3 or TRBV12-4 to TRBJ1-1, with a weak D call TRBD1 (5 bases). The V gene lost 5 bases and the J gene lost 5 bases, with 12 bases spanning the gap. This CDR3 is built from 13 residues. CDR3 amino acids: CASSPGGRTEAFF. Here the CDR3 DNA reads TGTGCCAGCAGTCCGGGGGGGAGGACTGAAGCTTTCTTT.

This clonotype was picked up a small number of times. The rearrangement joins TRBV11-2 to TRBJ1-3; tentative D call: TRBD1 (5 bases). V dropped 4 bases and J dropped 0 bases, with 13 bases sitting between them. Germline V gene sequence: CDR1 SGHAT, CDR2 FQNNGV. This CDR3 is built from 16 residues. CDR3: CASSSGDWDSGNTIYF. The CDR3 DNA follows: TGTGCCAGCAGCTCGGGGGACTGGGACTCTGGAAACACCATATATTTT.

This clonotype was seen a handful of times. The CDR3: CASSQADRGNTEAFF. Written as DNA, the CDR3 is TGCGCCAGCAGCCAAGCGGACAGGGGGAATACTGAAGCTTTCTTT. V gene TRBV4-3 combines with J gene TRBJ1-1, with TRBD1 identical over 10 bases. Germline lookup yields CDR1 LGHNA and CDR2 YSLEER. The V segment lost 1 base and the J segment 5 bases; nucleotides outside the gene matches: 4. This CDR3 comprises 15 residues.

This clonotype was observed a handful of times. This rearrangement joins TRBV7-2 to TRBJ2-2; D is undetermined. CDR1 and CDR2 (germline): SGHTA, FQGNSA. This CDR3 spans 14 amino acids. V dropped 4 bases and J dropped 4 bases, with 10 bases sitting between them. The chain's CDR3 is CASSSTAGTGELFF. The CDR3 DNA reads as TGTGCCAGCAGCTCAACCGCCGGCACCGGGGAGCTGTTTTTT.

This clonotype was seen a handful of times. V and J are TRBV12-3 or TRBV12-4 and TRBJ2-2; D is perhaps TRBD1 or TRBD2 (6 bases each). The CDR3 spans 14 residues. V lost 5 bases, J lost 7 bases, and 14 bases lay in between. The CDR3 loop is CASSLGGGNGELFF. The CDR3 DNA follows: TGTGCCAGCAGTCTCGGAGGGGGAAACGGGGAGCTGTTTTTT.

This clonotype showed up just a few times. The CDR3 here is CASSYSQQGGETQYF. The CDR3 DNA reads TGTGCCAGCAGTTACTCCCAACAAGGGGGGGAGACCCAGTACTTC. The V and J genes are TRBV6-5 and TRBJ2-5; TRBD1 or TRBD2 may be the D gene (6 bases each). The CDR3 length is 15 residues. CDR1 MNHEY and CDR2 SVGAGI come from the germline V gene. The germline V and J ends were trimmed by 0 bases and 5 bases, with 13 bases remaining between them.